Here is one T cell receptor (beta chain) with its context. Trimming took 9 bases from V and 3 from J, leaving 19 bases between them. This CDR3 has 14 residues. Germline-derived CDR1 and CDR2 are SGHNT and YYREEE (reference sequence). Clones were read by immunoSEQ multiplex PCR, and TCRdb kept only the in-frame ones, dropping some. Here the sample spans millions of clones, just over 90% being singletons. This sample is drawn from a study of shared clonotypes between healthy human individuals. The receptor was isolated from a man aged 18 to 30 in good health. Some clones in this sample may be carry-over from other donors' samples. Specimen: naive CD4+ T cells from PBMCs. Subset: CD45RA+ positively selected. The chain links TRBV5-4 to TRBJ2-7, with D uncertain. CDR3 loop: CATRKDVSNYEQYF. The DNA of the CDR3 is TGTGCCACCCGGAAGGATGTCAGCAACTACGAGCAGTACTTC.